Shown below are 16 T cell receptor beta chains from a single sample sequenced in a study of identical twins. MiXCR, applied by TCRdb to the 5' RACE reads, yields one record per CDR3 protein. The sample contains about 500,000 distinct CDR3 sequences, 13% to 15% of which appear only once. The sample also formed part of further work on yellow fever vaccine responses in identical twins.

Sequencing was done on a sample of CD4+ T cells sorted from blood. The receptors were sampled from a young woman in good health.

This clonotype was found many times. The chain couples TRBV12-3 or TRBV12-4 to TRBJ2-5, with 7 bases identical to TRBD1. The V segment lost 7 bases and the J segment 2 bases; nucleotides outside the gene matches: 4. The CDR3 covers 13 residues. CDR3 DNA sequence: TGTGCCAGCAAAAGGGACAGTCAAGAGACCCAGTACTTC. It specifies CASKRDSQETQYF.

Notes on this clonotype: This may be a read error: a much more frequent sequence differs by one nucleotide. The rearrangement joins TRBV6-5 to TRBJ2-3; D is unclear. The V end lost 6 bases, the J end lost 4 bases, and 5 bases lay between the germline ends. Per germline, CDR1 MNHEY and CDR2 SVGAGI. This CDR3 is 11 amino acids long. CDR3: CASRLADTQYF. CDR3 DNA sequence: TGTGCCAGCAGGCTAGCAGATACGCAGTATTTT.

DNA of the CDR3: TGTGCCAGCATGGGCCGGGGGCGAAGCGGGGAGCTGTTTTTT. Its protein product is CASMGRGRSGELFF. V usage is TRBV6-1 and J usage is TRBJ2-2; possibly TRBD1 or TRBD2 for D (6 bases each). The CDR3 loop spans 14 amino acids. Deletions cut 7 bases from V and 7 bases from J, with 16 bases between. The germline V gene has CDR1 MNHNS and CDR2 SASEGT.

The rearrangement links TRBV20-1 to TRBJ2-1, with TRBD1 matching 9 bases. This CDR3 spans 14 amino acids. CDR1 is DFQATT, CDR2 SNEGSKA, per germline (reference sequence). V gave up 3 bases and J gave up 6 bases; unmatched junction bases: 6. The CDR3: CSARGTGKVNEQFF. In nucleotides, the CDR3 is TGCAGTGCTAGGGGGACAGGGAAGGTCAATGAGCAGTTCTTC.

The CDR3 DNA follows: TGTGCCAGCAGCCCGGGGACTCTCGGCAATGAGCAGTTCTTC. Protein: CASSPGTLGNEQFF. The chain employs TRBV3-1 and TRBJ2-1; tentative D call: TRBD2 (6 bases). Trimming left V 4 bases short and J 6 bases short, with 13 bases between. Germline CDR1 reads LGHDT; CDR2 reads YNNKEL (reference sequence). This CDR3 spans 14 amino acids.

V is TRBV2 and J is TRBJ2-1; D not resolved. CDR1 and CDR2 (germline): SNHLY, FYNNEI. This CDR3 contains 14 residues. Trimming took off 1 base at V and 9 bases at J, with 13 bases between the two ends. CDR3 in amino acids: CASSEGVSASEQFF. The CDR3 bases are TGTGCCAGCAGTGAAGGGGTCAGCGCATCTGAGCAGTTCTTC.

This clonotype was observed a handful of times. This sequence joins TRBV5-5 and TRBJ1-1; D is unresolved. The CDR3 loop spans 16 amino acids. CDR1 and CDR2 (germline): SGHKS, YYEKEE (reference sequence). Trimming took 3 bases from V and 0 from J, leaving 15 bases between them. The CDR3 coding sequence is TGTGCCAGCAGCTCATATACTCAGGACTTGAACACTGAAGCTTTCTTT. Translated, it gives CASSSYTQDLNTEAFF. The entire variable domain, with the rest obtained from reference TRBV5-5 and TRBJ1-1, is as follows: DAGVTQSPTHLIKTRGQQVTLRCSPISGHKSVSWYQQVLGQGPQFIFQYYEKEERGRGNFPDRFSARQFPNYSSELNVNALLLGDSALYLCASSSYTQDLNTEAFFGQGTRLTVV.

The V gene is TRBV28, the J gene TRBJ2-7; D is perhaps TRBD1 (6 bases). V was trimmed by 4 bases and J by 6 bases, leaving 16 bases between them. Germline values: CDR1 MDHEN, CDR2 SYDVKM. The CDR3 has 14 residues. The CDR3 DNA follows: TGTGCCAGCAGTTCTTACAGACAGGATGCCGAGCAGTACTTC. This encodes CASSSYRQDAEQYF.

This clonotype was counted a few times. The rearrangement joins TRBV5-1 to TRBJ1-3; 7 positions match TRBD1. Germline-derived CDR1 and CDR2 are SGHRS and YFSETQ. The CDR3 extends over 17 amino acids. V dropped 1 base and J dropped 0; count of bases not matched to a gene: 7. The chain's CDR3 is CASSLPTTGTSGNTIYF. The DNA for the CDR3 is TGCGCCAGCAGCTTGCCAACGACAGGGACCTCTGGAAACACCATATATTTT.

CDR3 nucleotide sequence: TGTGCCAGCAGCGTAGTAAGGGCAGCTCCCGCGGCCCTGACTTTC. Its translation: CASSVVRAAPAALTF. The rearrangement links TRBV9 to TRBJ2-6; D is unresolved. In germline, CDR1 is SGDLS, CDR2 YYNGEE. The CDR3 runs 15 residues. Trimming took off 0 bases at V and 15 bases at J, with 19 bases between the two ends.

This clonotype has a count of ten or more. The J gene is TRBJ2-3, the V gene TRBV7-9; 8 bases agree with TRBD1. V gave up 6 bases and J gave up 3 bases; unmatched junction bases: 8. The CDR3 sequence is 15 residues long. Germline CDR1 reads SEHNR; CDR2 reads FQNEAQ (reference sequence). CDR3 loop: CASRSDGTGTDTQYF. The CDR3 DNA follows: TGTGCCAGCAGATCCGACGGGACAGGAACAGATACGCAGTATTTT.

The CDR3 sequence: CASSQGQAVRVFGELFF. Here the CDR3 DNA reads TGCGCCAGCAGCCAGGGACAGGCTGTCCGGGTTTTCGGGGAGCTGTTTTTT. This chain joins TRBV5-1 and TRBJ2-2, with 8 bases fitting TRBD1. Germline CDR1 SGHRS, CDR2 YFSETQ. This CDR3 is 17 amino acids long. The ends lost 4 bases at V and 7 bases at J; junction bases unmatched: 15.

This clonotype was seen a few times. This chain links TRBV9 with TRBJ2-7, with D perhaps TRBD2 (5 bases). CDR3 length: 14 residues. V lost 3 bases to trimming and J lost 1 base, with 11 bases between them. CDR1 and CDR2 (germline): SGDLS, YYNGEE. The CDR3 here is CASSARTFSYEQYF. The DNA of the CDR3 is TGTGCCAGCAGCGCGAGGACTTTTTCCTACGAGCAGTACTTC.

The chain links TRBV28 to TRBJ1-1; D possibly corresponds to TRBD1 (5 bases). Germline assignment: CDR1 MDHEN and CDR2 SYDVKM. The V gene lost 3 bases and the J gene lost 0 bases, with 17 bases spanning the gap. The CDR3 is made up of 17 amino acids. The CDR3 region is CASSLNGLGLMNTEAFF. CDR3 nucleotides: TGTGCCAGCAGTTTGAATGGTTTGGGGCTAATGAACACTGAAGCTTTCTTT.

This clonotype has just a few counts. The gene calls are TRBV11-2 and TRBJ2-7, with D hard to call. The V end lost 4 bases, the J end lost 5 bases, and 12 bases lay between the germline ends. Germline values: CDR1 SGHAT, CDR2 FQNNGV. The CDR3 loop spans 13 amino acids. CDR3 sequence reads: CASSSPRVDEQYF. In nucleotides, the CDR3 is TGTGCCAGCAGCTCCCCTCGAGTGGACGAGCAGTACTTC.

The J gene is TRBJ2-1, the V gene TRBV5-1, with 8 bases fitting TRBD1. This CDR3 comprises 15 residues. From germline, CDR1 is SGHRS and CDR2 YFSETQ. V was clipped by 0 bases and J by 6 bases; unmatched bases: 5. The CDR3 sequence: CASSLAGQVGNEQFF. In DNA form, the CDR3 reads TGCGCCAGCAGCTTGGCGGGACAGGTGGGCAATGAGCAGTTCTTC.